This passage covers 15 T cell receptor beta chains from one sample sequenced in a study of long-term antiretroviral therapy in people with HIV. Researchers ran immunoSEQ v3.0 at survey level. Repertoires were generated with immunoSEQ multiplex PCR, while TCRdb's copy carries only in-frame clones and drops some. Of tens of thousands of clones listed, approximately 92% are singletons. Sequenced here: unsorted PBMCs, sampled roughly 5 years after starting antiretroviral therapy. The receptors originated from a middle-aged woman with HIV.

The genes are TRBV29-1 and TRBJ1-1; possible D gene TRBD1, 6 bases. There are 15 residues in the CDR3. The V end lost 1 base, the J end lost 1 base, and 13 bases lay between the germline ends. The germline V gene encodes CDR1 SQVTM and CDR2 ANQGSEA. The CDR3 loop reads CSVEADTGKNTEAFF. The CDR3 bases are TGCAGCGTTGAAGCAGATACAGGGAAGAACACTGAAGCTTTCTTT.

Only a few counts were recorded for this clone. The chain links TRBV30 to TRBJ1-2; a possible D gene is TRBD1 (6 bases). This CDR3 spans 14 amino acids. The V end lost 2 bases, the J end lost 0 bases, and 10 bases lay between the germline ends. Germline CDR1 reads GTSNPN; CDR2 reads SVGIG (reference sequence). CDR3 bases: TGTGCCTGGAGTACAGGGACCCCTAACTATGGCTACACCTTC. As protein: CAWSTGTPNYGYTF.

For the CDR3, the DNA is TGTGCCAGCTCATTCTACACAGATACGCAGTATTTT. Protein sequence: CASSFYTDTQYF. The V call is TRBV18, the J call TRBJ2-3; unclear D gene. The CDR3 extends over 12 amino acids. Deletions cut 5 bases from V and 2 bases from J, with 5 bases between. The V gene's germline CDR1 is KGHSH and CDR2 LQKENI. Supplemented by reference TRBV18 and TRBJ2-3, the full variable domain reads NAGVMQNPRHLVRRRGQEARLRCSPMKGHSHVYWYRQLPEEGLKFMVYLQKENIIDESGMPKERFSAEFPKEGPSILRIQQVVRGDSAAYFCASSFYTDTQYFGPGTRLTVL.

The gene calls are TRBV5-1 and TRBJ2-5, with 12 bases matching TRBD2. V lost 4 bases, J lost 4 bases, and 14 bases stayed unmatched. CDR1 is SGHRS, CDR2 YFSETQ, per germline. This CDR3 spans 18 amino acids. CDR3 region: CASSPGGLAGGAAETQYF. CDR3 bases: TGCGCCAGCAGCCCGGGGGGGCTAGCGGGAGGGGCCGCAGAGACCCAGTACTTC.

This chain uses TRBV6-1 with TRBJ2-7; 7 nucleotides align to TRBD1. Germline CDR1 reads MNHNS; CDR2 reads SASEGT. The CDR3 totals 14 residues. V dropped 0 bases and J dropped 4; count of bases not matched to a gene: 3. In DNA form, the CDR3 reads TGTGCCAGCAGTGAAGCCAGGGGGTTTTACGAGCAGTACTTC. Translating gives CASSEARGFYEQYF.

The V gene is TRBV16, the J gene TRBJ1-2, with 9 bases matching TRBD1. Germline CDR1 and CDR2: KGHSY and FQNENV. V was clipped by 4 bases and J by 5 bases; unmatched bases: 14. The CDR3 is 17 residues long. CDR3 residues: CASSPRQGENFWYGYTF. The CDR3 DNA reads TGTGCCAGCAGCCCCCGACAGGGGGAAAACTTTTGGTATGGCTACACCTTC.

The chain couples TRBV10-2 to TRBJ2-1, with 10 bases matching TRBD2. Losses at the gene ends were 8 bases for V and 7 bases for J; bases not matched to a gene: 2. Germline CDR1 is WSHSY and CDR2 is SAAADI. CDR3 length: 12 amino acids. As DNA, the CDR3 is TGCGCCAGCGCGACTAGCGGGAATGAGCAGTTCTTC. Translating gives CASATSGNEQFF.

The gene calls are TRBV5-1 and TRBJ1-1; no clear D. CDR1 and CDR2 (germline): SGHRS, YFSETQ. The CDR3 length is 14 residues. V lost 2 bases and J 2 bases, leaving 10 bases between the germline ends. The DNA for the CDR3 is TGCGCCAGCAGCTTACAACACGGCAACACTGAAGCTTTCTTT. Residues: CASSLQHGNTEAFF.

The CDR3 region has the DNA TGTGCCAGCACCCCCCCGATCACAAACACTGAAGCTTTCTTT. Translated: CASTPPITNTEAFF. The chain has TRBV2 and TRBJ1-1; no reliable D call. Germline V CDR1 and CDR2: SNHLY, FYNNEI. The CDR3 extends over 14 amino acids. Trimming left V 7 bases short and J 2 bases short, with 14 bases between.

In DNA, the CDR3 is TGTGCCAGTAGTGCTCTCTTATTACTGTACGGAAACACCATATATTTT. It specifies CASSALLLLYGNTIYF. V and J are TRBV19 and TRBJ1-3; D not certain. The V gene's germline CDR1 is LNHDA and CDR2 SQIVND (reference sequence). The V gene lost 5 bases and the J gene lost 4 bases, with 18 bases spanning the gap. The CDR3 covers 16 residues.

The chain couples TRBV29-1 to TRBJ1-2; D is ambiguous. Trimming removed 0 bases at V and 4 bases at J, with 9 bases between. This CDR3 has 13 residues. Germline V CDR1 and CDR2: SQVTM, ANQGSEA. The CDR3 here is CSVEEGSGYGYTF. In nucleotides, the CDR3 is TGCAGCGTTGAAGAGGGATCGGGCTATGGCTACACCTTC. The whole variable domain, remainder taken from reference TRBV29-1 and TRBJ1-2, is SAVISQKPSRDICQRGTSLTIQCQVDSQVTMMFWYRQQPGQSLTLIATANQGSEATYESGFVIDKFPISRPNLTFSTLTVSNMSPEDSSIYLCSVEEGSGYGYTFGSGTRLTVV.

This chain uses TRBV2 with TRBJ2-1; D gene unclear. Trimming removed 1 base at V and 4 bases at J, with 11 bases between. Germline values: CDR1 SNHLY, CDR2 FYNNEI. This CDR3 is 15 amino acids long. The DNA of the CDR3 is TGTGCCAGCAGTGAAGAGGGTTTTAGGTACAATGAGCAGTTCTTC. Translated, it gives CASSEEGFRYNEQFF.

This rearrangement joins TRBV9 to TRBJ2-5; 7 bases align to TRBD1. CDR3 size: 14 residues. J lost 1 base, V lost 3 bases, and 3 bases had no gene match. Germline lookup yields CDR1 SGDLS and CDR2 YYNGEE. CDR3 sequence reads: CASSGGQLQETQYF. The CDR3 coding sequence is TGTGCCAGCAGCGGGGGACAGCTCCAAGAGACCCAGTACTTC.

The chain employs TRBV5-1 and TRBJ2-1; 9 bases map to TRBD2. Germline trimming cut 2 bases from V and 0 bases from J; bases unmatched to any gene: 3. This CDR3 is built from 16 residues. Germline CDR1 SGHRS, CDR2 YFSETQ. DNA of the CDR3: TGCGCCAGCAGCTTACTTAGCGGGAGCTCCTACAATGAGCAGTTCTTC. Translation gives CASSLLSGSSYNEQFF.

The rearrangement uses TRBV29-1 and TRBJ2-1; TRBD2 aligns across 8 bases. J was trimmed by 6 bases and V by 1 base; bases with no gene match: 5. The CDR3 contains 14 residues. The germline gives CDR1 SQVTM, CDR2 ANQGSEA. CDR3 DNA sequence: TGCAGCGTTGAAGCAGCGGGGGTGGGCAATGAGCAGTTCTTC. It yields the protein CSVEAAGVGNEQFF.